The 14 T cell receptor beta chains reported below all come from one sample, sequenced in a study of blood T cells in healthy people across ages. A second 7 to 11 cycle PCR used barcoded and J-beta primers. TCRdb reprocessed the 5' RACE reads via MiXCR and lists one record per CDR3 protein. The sample records over 450,000 distinct CDR3 sequences, 24% being singletons. Another study also made use of these data, one on T cells of mothers and their children.

What was sequenced was blood. These receptors originate from a boy under 18 in good health.

Only a few counts were recorded for this clonotype. V and J are TRBV27 and TRBJ2-7; 9 positions match TRBD1. V gave up 4 bases and J gave up 4 bases; unmatched junction bases: 5. From germline, CDR1 is MNHEY and CDR2 SMNVEV (reference sequence). The CDR3 contains 14 residues. The CDR3 loop is CASSYRGPEYEQYF. Here the CDR3 DNA reads TGTGCCAGCAGTTACAGGGGGCCCGAATACGAGCAGTACTTC.

The chain uses TRBV18 and TRBJ1-2; no firm D call. Trimming took 3 bases from V and 1 from J, leaving 18 bases between them. Per the germline V gene, CDR1 is KGHSH and CDR2 is LQKENI. This CDR3 has 17 residues. Here the CDR3 DNA reads TGTGCCAGCTCACCCCGAATTGAGAGTGCGAGTAACTATGGCTACACCTTC. Translated: CASSPRIESASNYGYTF.

The chain combines TRBV28 with TRBJ2-5; possible D gene TRBD1, 6 bases. Germline CDR1 and CDR2: MDHEN and SYDVKM. V lost 6 bases and J lost 2, with 13 bases in between. The CDR3 length is 14 residues. The chain's CDR3 is CASRPRTVQETQYF. DNA of the CDR3: TGTGCCAGCAGGCCGCGGACAGTACAAGAGACCCAGTACTTC.

The chain uses TRBV29-1 and TRBJ2-2; no definite D call. V lost 7 bases to trimming and J lost 2 bases, with 11 bases between them. Germline V CDR1 and CDR2: SQVTM, ANQGSEA. CDR3 length: 13 residues. Here the CDR3 reads CSAGNANTGELFF. CDR3 DNA: TGCAGCGCTGGAAATGCTAACACCGGGGAGCTGTTTTTT.

In its sample, this clonotype was seen a few times. Germline is not matched at one junction end, which may reflect a read error. The rearrangement joins TRBV4-3 to TRBJ2-1; 10 bases line up with TRBD2. The CDR3 sequence is 15 residues long. CDR1 and CDR2 from the germline V gene are LGHNA and YSLEER. The CDR3 is CASSQDGLAGVPQFF. The CDR3 DNA sequence: TGCGCCAGCAGTCAAGATGGGCTAGCGGGGGTGCCGCAGTTCTTC.

This clonotype was observed a few times. V is TRBV12-3 or TRBV12-4 and J is TRBJ2-7; possibly TRBD1 for D (6 bases). Between the trimmed V and J ends, which lost 6 bases and 0 bases, there was a span of 12 bases. The CDR3 sequence is 14 residues long. CDR3 residues: CASRRRGSSYEQYF. The DNA of the CDR3 is TGTGCCAGCAGACGCAGGGGAAGCTCCTACGAGCAGTACTTC.

CDR3 sequence (DNA): TGTGCCATCAGTGAGTGGACTAGCTCCTACAATGAGCAGTTCTTC. Protein sequence: CAISEWTSSYNEQFF. This chain links TRBV10-3 with TRBJ2-1; 7 nucleotides agree with TRBD2. V shed 1 base and J 0 bases; nucleotides not matched to a gene: 0. The CDR3 is 15 amino acids. Germline V CDR1 and CDR2: ENHRY, SYGVKD.

This clonotype was counted between two and nine times. The CDR3 sequence is CASGSAAYEQYF. The CDR3 region has the DNA TGTGCCAGCGGCAGCGCCGCCTACGAGCAGTACTTC. The chain couples TRBV4-2 to TRBJ2-7; D is uncertain. CDR3 length: 12 residues. CDR1 is LGHNA, CDR2 YNFKEQ, per germline. The V end lost 8 bases, the J end lost 2 bases, and 10 bases lay between the germline ends.

A word on this clonotype: In this CDR3 the conserved last residue, phenylalanine or tryptophan, is missing, so a read error is likely. This chain connects TRBV20-1 to TRBJ2-3; no clear D gene. This CDR3 spans 15 amino acids. The germline V and J ends were trimmed by 5 bases and 0 bases, with 15 bases remaining between them. CDR1 DFQATT and CDR2 SNEGSKA come from the germline V gene (reference sequence). CDR3 sequence (DNA): TGCAGTGCTGTCCCCATCGTGGGAAGCACAGATACGCAGTATTTG. This gives the protein CSAVPIVGSTDTQYL.

This clonotype was seen only a few times. The chain joins TRBV7-3 to TRBJ2-6; D gene ambiguous. The V gene's germline CDR1 is SGHTA and CDR2 FQGTGA. The CDR3 spans 17 residues. V was trimmed by 0 bases and J by 2 bases, leaving 11 bases between them. The DNA for the CDR3 is TGTGCCAGCAGCTTAACTGCGCCACCTGCTGGGGCCAACGTCCTGACTTTC. This encodes CASSLTAPPAGANVLTF. Full variable domain (outside the CDR3, taken from reference TRBV7-3 and TRBJ2-6): GAGVSQTPSNKVTEKGKYVELRCDPISGHTALYWYRQSLGQGPEFLIYFQGTGAADDSGLPNDRFFAVRPEGSVSTLKIQRTERGDSAVYLCASSLTAPPAGANVLTFGAGSRLTVL.

The table lists this clonotype with a few counts. The chain has TRBV19 and TRBJ2-1; weak D call: TRBD1 (5 bases). In germline, CDR1 is LNHDA, CDR2 SQIVND (reference sequence). The length of the CDR3 is 15 residues. V was trimmed by 7 bases and J by 0 bases, leaving 13 bases between them. The CDR3, as DNA: TGTGCCAGTACTCTAGGGGTTAGCTCCTACAATGAGCAGTTCTTC. Translating it yields CASTLGVSSYNEQFF.

The V and J genes are TRBV29-1 and TRBJ2-5; D ambiguous. The assigned J gene may be wrong: the sequence end matches TRBJ2-1 better. The germline CDR1 and CDR2 sequences are SQVTM and ANQGSEA. The CDR3 length is 10 residues. This CDR3 reads CSVAFGEQFF. The CDR3 nucleotides read TGCAGCGTTGCTTTTGGTGAGCAGTTCTTC.

The genes are TRBV4-1 and TRBJ2-7, with 10 bases that match TRBD1. V lost 3 bases and J lost 3; bases outside the gene matches: 8. The CDR3 is 16 amino acids. CDR1 and CDR2 from the germline V gene are MGHRA and YSYEKL. CDR3 DNA sequence: TGCGCCAGCAGCCACGCCGACAGGGGGCCTTACTACGAGCAGTACTTC. This codes for CASSHADRGPYYEQYF.

The sample holds a few counts of this clonotype. The chain carries TRBV12-3 or TRBV12-4 and TRBJ2-1; D is perhaps TRBD1 or TRBD2 (5 bases each). V was shortened by 2 bases and J by 0 bases, with 11 bases between the two germline ends. The CDR3 extends over 16 amino acids. CDR3 protein: CASSLLGESSYNEQFF. Here the CDR3 DNA reads TGTGCCAGCAGTTTATTGGGGGAGAGCTCCTACAATGAGCAGTTCTTC.